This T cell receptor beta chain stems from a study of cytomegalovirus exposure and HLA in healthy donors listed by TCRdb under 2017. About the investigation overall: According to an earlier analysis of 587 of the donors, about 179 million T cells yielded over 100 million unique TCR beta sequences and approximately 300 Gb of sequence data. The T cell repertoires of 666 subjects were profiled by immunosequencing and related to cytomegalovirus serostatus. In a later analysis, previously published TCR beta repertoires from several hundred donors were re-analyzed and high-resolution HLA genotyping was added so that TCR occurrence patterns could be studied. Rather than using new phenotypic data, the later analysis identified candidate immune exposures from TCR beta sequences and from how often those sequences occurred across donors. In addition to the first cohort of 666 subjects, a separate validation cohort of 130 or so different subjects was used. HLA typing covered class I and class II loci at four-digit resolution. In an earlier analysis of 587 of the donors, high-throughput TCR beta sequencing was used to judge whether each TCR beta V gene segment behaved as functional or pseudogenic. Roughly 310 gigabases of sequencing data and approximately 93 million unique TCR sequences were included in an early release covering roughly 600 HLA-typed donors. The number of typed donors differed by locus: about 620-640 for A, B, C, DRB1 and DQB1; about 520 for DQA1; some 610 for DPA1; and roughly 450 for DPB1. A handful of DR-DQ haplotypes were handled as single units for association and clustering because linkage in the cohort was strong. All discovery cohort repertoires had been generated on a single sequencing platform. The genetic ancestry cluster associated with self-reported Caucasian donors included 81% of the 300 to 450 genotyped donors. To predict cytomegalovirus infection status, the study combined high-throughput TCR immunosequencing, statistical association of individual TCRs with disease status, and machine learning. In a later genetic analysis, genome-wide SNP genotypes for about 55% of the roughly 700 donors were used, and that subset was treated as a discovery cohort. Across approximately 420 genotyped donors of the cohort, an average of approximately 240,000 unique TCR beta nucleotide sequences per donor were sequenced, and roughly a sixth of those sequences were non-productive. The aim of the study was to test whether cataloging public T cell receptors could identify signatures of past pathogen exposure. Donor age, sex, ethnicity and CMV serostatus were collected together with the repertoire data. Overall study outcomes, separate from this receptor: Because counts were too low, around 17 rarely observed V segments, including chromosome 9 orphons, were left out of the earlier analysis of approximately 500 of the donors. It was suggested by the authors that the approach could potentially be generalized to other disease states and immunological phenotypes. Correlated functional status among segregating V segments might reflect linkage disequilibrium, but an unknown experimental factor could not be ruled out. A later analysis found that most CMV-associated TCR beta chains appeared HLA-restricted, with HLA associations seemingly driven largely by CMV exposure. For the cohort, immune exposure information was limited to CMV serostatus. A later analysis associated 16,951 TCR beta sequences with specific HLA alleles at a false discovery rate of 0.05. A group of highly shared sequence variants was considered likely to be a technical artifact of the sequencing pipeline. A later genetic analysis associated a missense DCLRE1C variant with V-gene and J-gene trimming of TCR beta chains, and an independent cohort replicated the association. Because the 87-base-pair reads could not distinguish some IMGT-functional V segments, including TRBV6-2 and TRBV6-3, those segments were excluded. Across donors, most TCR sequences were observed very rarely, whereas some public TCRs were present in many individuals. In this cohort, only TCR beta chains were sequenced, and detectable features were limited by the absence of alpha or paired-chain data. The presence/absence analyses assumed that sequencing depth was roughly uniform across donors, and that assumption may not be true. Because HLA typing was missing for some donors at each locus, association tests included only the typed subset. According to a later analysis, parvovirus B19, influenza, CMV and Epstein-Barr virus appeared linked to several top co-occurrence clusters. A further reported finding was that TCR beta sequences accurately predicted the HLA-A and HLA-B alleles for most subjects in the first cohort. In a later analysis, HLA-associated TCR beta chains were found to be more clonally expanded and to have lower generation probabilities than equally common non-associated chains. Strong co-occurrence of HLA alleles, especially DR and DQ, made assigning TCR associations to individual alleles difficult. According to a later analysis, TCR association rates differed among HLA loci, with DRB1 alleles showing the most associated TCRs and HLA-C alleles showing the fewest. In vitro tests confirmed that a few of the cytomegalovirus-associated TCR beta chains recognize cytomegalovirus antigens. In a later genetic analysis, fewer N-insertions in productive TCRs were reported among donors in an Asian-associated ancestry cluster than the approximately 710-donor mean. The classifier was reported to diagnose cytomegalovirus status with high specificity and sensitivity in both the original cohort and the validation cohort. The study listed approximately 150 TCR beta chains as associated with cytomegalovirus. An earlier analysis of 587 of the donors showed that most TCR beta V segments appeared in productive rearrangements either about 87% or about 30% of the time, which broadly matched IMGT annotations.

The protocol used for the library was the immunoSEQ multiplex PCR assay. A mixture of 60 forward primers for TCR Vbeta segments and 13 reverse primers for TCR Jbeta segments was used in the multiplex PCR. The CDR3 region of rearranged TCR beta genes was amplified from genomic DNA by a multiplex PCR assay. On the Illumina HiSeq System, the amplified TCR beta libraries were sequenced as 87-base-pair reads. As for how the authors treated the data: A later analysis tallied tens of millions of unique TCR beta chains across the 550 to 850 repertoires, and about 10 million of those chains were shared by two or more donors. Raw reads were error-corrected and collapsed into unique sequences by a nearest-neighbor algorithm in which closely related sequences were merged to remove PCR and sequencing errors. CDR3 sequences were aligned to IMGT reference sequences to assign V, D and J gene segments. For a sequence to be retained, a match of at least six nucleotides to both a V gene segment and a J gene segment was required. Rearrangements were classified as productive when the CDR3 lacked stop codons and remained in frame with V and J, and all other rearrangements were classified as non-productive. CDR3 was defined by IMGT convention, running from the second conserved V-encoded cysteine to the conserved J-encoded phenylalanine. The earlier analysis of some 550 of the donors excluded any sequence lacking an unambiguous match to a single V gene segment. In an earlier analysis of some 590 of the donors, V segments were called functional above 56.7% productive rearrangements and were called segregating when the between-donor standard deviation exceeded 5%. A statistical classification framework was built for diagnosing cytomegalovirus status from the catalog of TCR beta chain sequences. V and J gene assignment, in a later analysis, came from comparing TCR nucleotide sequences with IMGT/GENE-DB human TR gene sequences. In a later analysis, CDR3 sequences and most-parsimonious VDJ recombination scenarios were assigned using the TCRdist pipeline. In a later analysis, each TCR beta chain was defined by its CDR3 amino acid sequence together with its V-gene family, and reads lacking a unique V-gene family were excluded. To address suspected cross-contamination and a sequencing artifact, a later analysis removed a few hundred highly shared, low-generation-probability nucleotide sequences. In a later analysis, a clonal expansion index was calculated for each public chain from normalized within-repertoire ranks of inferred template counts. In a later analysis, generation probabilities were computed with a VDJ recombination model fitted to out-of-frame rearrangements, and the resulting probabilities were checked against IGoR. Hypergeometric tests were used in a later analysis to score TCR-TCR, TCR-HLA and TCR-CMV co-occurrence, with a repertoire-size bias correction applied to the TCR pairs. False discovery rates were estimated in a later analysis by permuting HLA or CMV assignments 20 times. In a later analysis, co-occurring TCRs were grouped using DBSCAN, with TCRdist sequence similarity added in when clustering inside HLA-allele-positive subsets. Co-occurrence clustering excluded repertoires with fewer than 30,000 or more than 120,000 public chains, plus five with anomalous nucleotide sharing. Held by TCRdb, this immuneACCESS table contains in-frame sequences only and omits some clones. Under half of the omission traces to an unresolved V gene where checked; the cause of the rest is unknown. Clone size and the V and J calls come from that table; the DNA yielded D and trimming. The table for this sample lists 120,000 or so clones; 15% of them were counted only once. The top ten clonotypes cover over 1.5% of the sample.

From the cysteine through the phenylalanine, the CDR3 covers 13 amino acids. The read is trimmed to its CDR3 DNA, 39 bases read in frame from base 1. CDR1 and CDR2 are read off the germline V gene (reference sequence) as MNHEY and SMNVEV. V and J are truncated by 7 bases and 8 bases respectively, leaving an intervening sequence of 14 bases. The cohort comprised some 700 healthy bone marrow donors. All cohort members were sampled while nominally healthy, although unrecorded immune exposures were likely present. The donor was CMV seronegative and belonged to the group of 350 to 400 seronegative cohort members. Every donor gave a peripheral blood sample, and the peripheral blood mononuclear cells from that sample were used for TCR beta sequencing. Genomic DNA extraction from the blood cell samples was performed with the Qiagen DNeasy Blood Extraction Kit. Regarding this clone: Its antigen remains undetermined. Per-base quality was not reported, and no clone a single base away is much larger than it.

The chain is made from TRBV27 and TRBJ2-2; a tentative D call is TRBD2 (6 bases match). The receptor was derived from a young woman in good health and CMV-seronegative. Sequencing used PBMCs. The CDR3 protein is CASNMRGRGELFF. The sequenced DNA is TGTGCCAGCAATATGCGGGGTCGAGGGGAGCTGTTTTTT.